The 24 T cell receptor beta chains presented below share a single source sample, sequenced in a study of molecular identifiers for immune sequencing clone quantification. Using its own MiXCR run on the PCR reads, TCRdb lists one record per CDR3 protein. The sample records over 600,000 distinct CDR3 sequences, just under 20% being singletons. Source material: naive CD8+ T cells from blood, with Jurkat cell RNA spiked in. The subset: FACS-sorted CD8+CD4-CCR7+CD45RA+ naive T cells. These receptors were obtained from a human donor in good health. Some libraries in this study had Jurkat cell RNA spiked in.

This clonotype was detected ten times or more. The chain employs TRBV19 and TRBJ2-2, with 8 bases fitting TRBD2. CDR3 size: 14 residues. CDR1 and CDR2 from the germline V gene are LNHDA and SQIVND (reference sequence). V lost 10 bases to trimming and J lost 4 bases; unmatched junction nucleotides: 8. This CDR3 reads CATSGGAFTGELFF. CDR3 DNA: TGTGCCACCTCGGGAGGGGCTTTCACCGGGGAGCTGTTTTTT. The full variable domain, its missing parts supplied by reference TRBV19 and TRBJ2-2, is DGGITQSPKYLFRKEGQNVTLSCEQNLNHDAMYWYRQDPGQGLRLIYYSQIVNDFQKGDIAEGYSVSREKKESFPLTVTSAQKNPTAFYLCATSGGAFTGELFFGEGSRLTVL.

Concerning this clonotype itself: A much larger clone lies one base from this, so it may be a read error. The CDR3: CVSRSGQGAPYEQYF. As DNA, the CDR3 is TGTGTCAGTAGATCGGGACAGGGAGCCCCCTACGAGCAGTACTTC. The chain is built from TRBV19 and TRBJ2-7; TRBD1 aligns across 9 bases. Germline values: CDR1 LNHDA, CDR2 SQIVND (reference sequence). The length of the CDR3 is 15 residues.

This clonotype was detected ten times or more. The chain has TRBV7-9 and TRBJ2-7, with a possible D match to TRBD1 (6 bases). CDR3 length equals 14 residues. Germline loops: CDR1 SEHNR, CDR2 FQNEAQ (reference sequence). V was clipped by 1 base and J by 3 bases, with 10 bases between them. CDR3 residues: CASSLELGGYEQYF. CDR3 nucleotides: TGTGCCAGCAGCTTAGAGCTAGGGGGCTACGAGCAGTACTTC.

Ten or more counts support this clonotype. This sequence joins TRBV30 and TRBJ2-1; 8 bases line up with TRBD2. Germline CDR1 is GTSNPN and CDR2 is SVGIG (reference sequence). This CDR3 contains 14 residues. Trimming cost V 3 bases and J 7 bases; bases outside gene matches: 8. CDR3 bases: TGTGCCTGGAGCACCGGGACTAGTTTTAATGAGCAGTTCTTC. Translation: CAWSTGTSFNEQFF.

This clonotype was seen only a few times. A read error may produce the germline difference seen at one junction end. The V and J genes are TRBV5-6 and TRBJ1-1; the D is unclear. CDR1 is SGHDT and CDR2 is YYEEEE in the germline V gene. The CDR3 runs 16 residues. The CDR3 region is CASSLGEQWANTEASF. The CDR3, as DNA: TGTGCCAGCAGCTTGGGGGAACAGTGGGCGAACACTGAAGCTTCCTTT.

This clonotype was seen at least ten times. The chain couples TRBV7-6 to TRBJ1-4; a possible D gene is TRBD1 (5 bases). CDR3 size: 14 residues. V was cut by 4 bases and J by 7 bases, with 13 bases left in between. Germline V gene lookup returns CDR1 SGHVS and CDR2 FNYEAQ. The CDR3 DNA reads as TGTGCCAGCAGCTACGGAAGGGGAGGTGAAAAACTGTTTTTT. It specifies CASSYGRGGEKLFF.

Only a few counts were recorded for this clonotype. V gene TRBV27 combines with J gene TRBJ2-2; a weak D match, TRBD1 (6 bases). The CDR3 spans 17 residues. V shed 0 bases and J shed 0 bases, with 11 bases lying between them. Germline loops: CDR1 MNHEY, CDR2 SMNVEV (reference sequence). CDR3 protein: CASSLSGQNANTGELFF. Written as DNA, the CDR3 is TGTGCCAGCAGTTTATCTGGACAGAACGCGAACACCGGGGAGCTGTTTTTT.

Many counts were recorded for this clonotype. The chain carries TRBV28 and TRBJ2-7, with 7 bases matching TRBD1. The ends lost 1 base at V and 4 bases at J; junction bases unmatched: 13. Germline values: CDR1 MDHEN, CDR2 SYDVKM. This CDR3 is 17 amino acids long. Written as DNA, the CDR3 is TGTGCCAGCAGTTTATTAGGGACAGATGCCGGCAGTTACGAGCAGTACTTC. Its translation: CASSLLGTDAGSYEQYF.

This clonotype was seen ten or more times. The CDR3 protein is CSARDREPYQPQHF. As DNA, the CDR3 is TGCAGTGCTAGAGATCGGGAACCTTATCAGCCCCAGCATTTT. The chain joins TRBV20-1 to TRBJ1-5; no reliable D call. The CDR3 has 14 residues. Per the germline V gene, CDR1 is DFQATT and CDR2 is SNEGSKA (reference sequence). The V end lost 0 bases, the J end lost 5 bases, and 11 bases lay between the germline ends.

The rearrangement uses TRBV19 and TRBJ2-1, with D unclear. Germline lookup yields CDR1 LNHDA and CDR2 SQIVND (reference sequence). The CDR3 loop spans 15 amino acids. V was clipped by 1 base and J by 8 bases, with 15 bases between them. This CDR3 reads CASSIVGDGSDEQFF. The CDR3 DNA reads TGTGCCAGTAGTATAGTGGGTGACGGCAGCGATGAGCAGTTCTTC.

This clonotype was recorded at least ten times. This chain links TRBV19 with TRBJ2-3; D is ambiguous. V lost 8 bases and J lost 1, with 10 bases in between. Germline V gives CDR1 LNHDA, CDR2 SQIVND (reference sequence). The CDR3 sequence is 13 residues long. As DNA, the CDR3 is TGTGCCAGTGCTAGGGTCGGCACAGATACGCAGTATTTT. It translates to CASARVGTDTQYF.

There are many counts of this clonotype. The J gene is TRBJ2-5, the V gene TRBV30, with D possibly being TRBD1 (5 bases). V was cut by 6 bases and J by 3 bases, with 14 bases left in between. The CDR3 covers 13 residues. Germline CDR1 and CDR2: GTSNPN and SVGIG (reference sequence). DNA of the CDR3: TGTGCCTGCCATCCATTGACAGAAGAGACCCAGTACTTC. It is translated as CACHPLTEETQYF.

This chain connects TRBV27 to TRBJ1-2; possible D gene TRBD1, 6 bases. In germline, CDR1 is MNHEY, CDR2 SMNVEV (reference sequence). With 2 bases removed from V and 5 bases from J, the gap between germline ends came to 18 bases. This CDR3 contains 16 residues. The CDR3 DNA is TGTGCCAGCAGTTTAGGGGCTCCCGGGGGCGCGTATGGCTACACCTTC. The encoded protein is CASSLGAPGGAYGYTF.

There are a few counts of this clonotype. The chain couples TRBV19 to TRBJ1-6; no definite D call. The CDR3 loop spans 16 amino acids. Trimming left V 3 bases short and J 5 bases short, with 14 bases between. The germline V gene encodes CDR1 LNHDA and CDR2 SQIVND (reference sequence). CDR3 DNA: TGTGCCAGTAGTATTATGGGAGGTGCAGATAATTCACCCCTCCACTTT. Its protein is CASSIMGGADNSPLHF.

The genes are TRBV13 and TRBJ2-7; no clear D gene. The CDR3 runs to 14 residues. V was shortened by 0 bases and J by 5 bases, with 11 bases between the two germline ends. CDR1 and CDR2 (germline): PRHDT, FYEKMQ (reference sequence). DNA of the CDR3: TGTGCCAGCAGCTTAGGCCCCAGCGCCAACGAGCAGTACTTC. Translation: CASSLGPSANEQYF.

In this sample, this clonotype turned up a few times. The chain uses TRBV14 and TRBJ2-7, with 8 bases matching TRBD2. Trimming cost V 8 bases and J 3 bases; bases outside gene matches: 12. This CDR3 contains 15 residues. Germline V CDR1 and CDR2: SGHDN, FVKESK. CDR3 sequence reads: CASSISGALYYEQYF. As DNA, the CDR3 is TGTGCCAGCTCCATTAGCGGGGCCCTCTACTACGAGCAGTACTTC. Supplemented by reference TRBV14 and TRBJ2-7, the full variable domain reads EAGVTQFPSHSVIEKGQTVTLRCDPISGHDNLYWYRRVMGKEIKFLLHFVKESKQDESGMPNNRFLAERTGGTYSTLKVQPAELEDSGVYFCASSISGALYYEQYFGPGTRLTVT.

This clonotype came up a few times. The chain has TRBV5-4 and TRBJ1-2; D not resolved. The CDR3 sequence is 15 residues long. Trimming removed 4 bases at V and 5 bases at J, with 18 bases between. Germline CDR1 reads SGHNT; CDR2 reads YYREEE (reference sequence). DNA of the CDR3: TGTGCCAGCAGCCCGGGAGACCCCAAACGGTATGGCTACACCTTC. Encoded protein: CASSPGDPKRYGYTF.

In this sample, this clonotype turned up many times. In DNA, the CDR3 is TGCAGTGCTAGAGAAGAAAGAGCGGGAGAATCAGATACGCAGTATTTT. This sequence encodes CSAREERAGESDTQYF. The V gene is TRBV20-1, the J gene TRBJ2-3, with 8 bases that match TRBD2. The CDR3 has 16 residues. V was pared by 0 bases and J by 4 bases, with 9 bases of the junction left unmatched. Germline V CDR1 and CDR2: DFQATT, SNEGSKA (reference sequence).

This clonotype was found many times. The rearrangement links TRBV3-1 to TRBJ2-7; D may match TRBD1 or TRBD2 (5 bases each). CDR1 and CDR2 from the germline V gene are LGHDT and YNNKEL (reference sequence). Trimming removed 4 bases at V and 9 bases at J, with 13 bases between. The CDR3 spans 12 residues. The CDR3 region is CASSPGAPRQYF. CDR3 DNA: TGTGCCAGCAGCCCCGGGGCGCCGCGGCAGTACTTC.

This clonotype was seen a few times. J is TRBJ2-7 and V is TRBV21-1. TRBV21-1 is reported as a pseudogene. The CDR3 extends over 11 amino acids. The CDR3 coding sequence is TGTGCCAGCAGCAACACGGGCGAGCAGTACTTC. Its protein product is CASSNTGEQYF.

A remark on this clonotype: A much larger clone lies one base from this, so it may be a read error. The J gene is TRBJ1-6, the V gene TRBV13; the match to TRBD1 covers 10 bases. The CDR3 covers 14 residues. The germline V gene has CDR1 PRHDT and CDR2 FYEKMQ (reference sequence). DNA of the CDR3: TGTGCCAGCAGCTTTGGGACAGGGGAGTCACCCTTCCACTTT. Its protein product is CASSFGTGESPFHF. Full variable domain (outside the CDR3, taken from reference TRBV13 and TRBJ1-6): AAGVIQSPRHLIKEKRETATLKCYPIPRHDTVYWYQQGPGQDPQFLISFYEKMQSDKGSIPDRFSAQQFSDYHSELNMSSLELGDSALYFCASSFGTGESPFHFGNGTRLTVT.

This clonotype was counted many times. CDR3 in DNA: TGTGCCTGGCGAATTGCTTCACCCCTCCACTTT. It translates to CAWRIASPLHF. V is TRBV30 and J is TRBJ1-6; D gene ambiguous. CDR1 and CDR2 from the germline V gene are GTSNPN and SVGIG (reference sequence). The germline V and J ends were trimmed by 5 bases and 9 bases, with 8 bases remaining between them. The CDR3 contains 11 residues.

This clonotype has a handful of counts. V gene TRBV20-1 combines with J gene TRBJ2-7; D is perhaps TRBD1 (6 bases). The CDR3 is made up of 13 amino acids. V lost 6 bases and J lost 4, with 16 bases in between. The germline gives CDR1 DFQATT, CDR2 SNEGSKA (reference sequence). CDR3 residues: CSARDGTPYEQYF. For the CDR3, the DNA is TGCAGTGCCCGGGATGGGACACCGTACGAGCAGTACTTC.

This clonotype was counted between two and nine times. V is TRBV4-3 and J is TRBJ2-7; D might be TRBD1 (6 bases). Trimming shortened V by 1 base and J by 3 bases, and 16 bases separated the two germline ends. Germline CDR1 reads LGHNA; CDR2 reads YSLEER. The CDR3 sequence is 16 residues long. DNA of the CDR3: TGCGCCAGCAGCCAAGGGCTAGGTGGACAGATCTACGAGCAGTACTTC. It translates to CASSQGLGGQIYEQYF.